Detailed here is one T cell receptor beta chain. Its specificity is unknown. This table comes from immunoSEQ multiplex PCR, and its TCRdb copy is limited to in-frame clones, with some not included. The sample shows 140,000 to 150,000 clones, more than 85% of them seen only once. The data derive from a study of T cell responses to AZD1222 COVID-19 vaccine. The CDR3 runs to 12 residues. Germline loops: CDR1 KGHSH, CDR2 LQKENI. Trimming pared 3 bases from V and 4 bases from J, leaving 4 bases between. Study-level points and caveats: The peak T cell response came first, and repertoires were sampled only after it.

Sequenced material: peripheral blood, taken after recovery from COVID-19. The sequence came from an adult who had recovered from COVID-19. J is TRBJ2-1 and V is TRBV18; no definite D call. Written as DNA, the CDR3 is TGTGCCAGCTCACCTCGATACAATGAGCAGTTCTTC. Translation: CASSPRYNEQFF.